These 22 T cell receptor beta chains share one sample of origin, sequenced in a study of T cells in Graves' hyperthyroidism and ophthalmopathy. The source material, RNA transcripts, was used to amplify TCR beta CDR3 regions. Primed by the HTBI set, a first-round RT-PCR was run on the TCR CDR3. TCRdb reprocessed the multiplex PCR reads with MiXCR, giving one entry per CDR3 protein. The sample yields hundreds of thousands of distinct CDR3 sequences, 13% seen once. The sequencing sample was made of blood. The receptors were sampled from a woman aged 18-29 years with Graves' hyperthyroidism.

In regard to this clonotype: At one end the junction does not follow the germline gene, possibly because of a read error. The V gene is TRBV20-1, the J gene TRBJ2-3, with D perhaps matching TRBD1 (6 bases). Germline V lookup: CDR1 DFQATT, CDR2 SNEGSKA (reference sequence). The CDR3 runs 13 residues. Written as DNA, the CDR3 is TGCAGTGCTCGAGACAGGATCACAGATACGCAGTATTTT. Translating it yields CSARDRITDTQYF.

This clonotype was seen repeatedly, ten times or more. The rearrangement joins TRBV7-9 to TRBJ2-7; D possibly corresponds to TRBD2 (6 bases). The V end lost 8 bases, the J end lost 3 bases, and 14 bases lay between the germline ends. The CDR3 extends over 13 amino acids. Looked up from germline, CDR1 is SEHNR and CDR2 is FQNEAQ (reference sequence). Here the CDR3 reads CASLRGEHYEQYF. The CDR3 DNA sequence: TGTGCCAGCCTTCGCGGGGAACACTACGAGCAGTACTTC.

Only a few counts were recorded for this clonotype. The chain joins TRBV25-1 to TRBJ1-1; D perhaps matches TRBD1 (6 bases). Between the trimmed V and J ends, which lost 4 bases and 6 bases, there was a span of 15 bases. This CDR3 has 14 residues. Germline V gene sequence: CDR1 MGHDK, CDR2 SYGVNS. CDR3 nucleotides: TGTGCCAGCAGTGTCGCGGGACAATCCTCTGAAGCTTTCTTT. Its translation is CASSVAGQSSEAFF.

The chain links TRBV29-1 to TRBJ1-1; tentative D call: TRBD1 (5 bases). In germline, CDR1 is SQVTM, CDR2 ANQGSEA. Trimming cost V 6 bases and J 7 bases, with 18 bases left between them. This CDR3 comprises 13 residues. The CDR3: CSVGTTPLVEAFF. CDR3 sequence (DNA): TGCAGCGTAGGGACCACCCCCCTTGTTGAAGCTTTCTTT.

DNA of the CDR3: TGTGCCAGCAGTTCCATTCTGGCCAGCGGGGGTTCCTACGAGCAGTACTTC. Its translation: CASSSILASGGSYEQYF. The rearrangement joins TRBV12-3 or TRBV12-4 to TRBJ2-7, with 8 positions matching TRBD2. This CDR3 has 17 amino acids. Trimming at V came to 4 bases and at J to 1 base, leaving 12 bases not matched to a gene.

This clonotype was seen many times. The chain uses TRBV20-1 and TRBJ1-5; D not resolved. Deletions cut 6 bases from V and 0 bases from J, with 12 bases between. Germline V gene sequence: CDR1 DFQATT, CDR2 SNEGSKA (reference sequence). The CDR3 is made up of 14 amino acids. The CDR3 DNA follows: TGCAGTGCGCCGAGCCCCAATAGCAATCAGCCCCAGCATTTT. Its protein product is CSAPSPNSNQPQHF.

The sample holds a few counts of this clonotype. V usage is TRBV14 and J usage is TRBJ2-5; maybe TRBD1 (6 bases). The V and J ends lost 1 base and 1 base respectively, with 10 bases between them. The germline CDR1 and CDR2 sequences are SGHDN and FVKESK. The length of the CDR3 is 15 residues. The CDR3 loop reads CASSQGDTSQETQYF. The CDR3 DNA is TGTGCCAGCAGCCAAGGGGACACCTCCCAAGAGACCCAGTACTTC. Based on the CDR3 plus reference TRBV14 and TRBJ2-5, the full variable domain is EAGVTQFPSHSVIEKGQTVTLRCDPISGHDNLYWYRRVMGKEIKFLLHFVKESKQDESGMPNNRFLAERTGGTYSTLKVQPAELEDSGVYFCASSQGDTSQETQYFGPGTRLLVL.

This clonotype was seen once. The chain has TRBV19 and TRBJ1-5, with D possibly TRBD1 on 5 matching bases. Germline V gene lookup returns CDR1 LNHDA and CDR2 SQIVND (reference sequence). CDR3 size: 13 residues. The ends were cut back, 8 bases at V and 5 bases at J, with 13 bases in the middle. The CDR3 reads CASDDSLYQPQHF. The CDR3 DNA reads as TGTGCCAGTGACGACAGTTTGTATCAGCCCCAGCATTTT.

In this sample, this clonotype turned up many times. This chain connects TRBV2 to TRBJ2-7, with D possibly TRBD2 on 6 matching bases. Germline CDR1 is SNHLY and CDR2 is FYNNEI. The V end lost 3 bases, the J end lost 4 bases, and 16 bases lay between the germline ends. The CDR3 runs to 15 residues. CDR3 protein: CASSEVEGDSYEQYF. The CDR3 nucleotides are TGTGCCAGCAGTGAGGTCGAAGGGGACTCGTACGAGCAGTACTTC.

The chain recombines TRBV19 with TRBJ2-6; D is unclear. CDR1 LNHDA and CDR2 SQIVND come from the germline V gene (reference sequence). This CDR3 region has 11 residues. Trimming cost V 4 bases and J 5 bases, with 0 bases left between them. CDR3 nucleotide sequence: TGTGCCAGTAGTAGGGCCAACGTCCTGACTTTC. This translates into CASSRANVLTF.

This sequence joins TRBV28 and TRBJ2-7; the D gene could be TRBD1 or TRBD2 (7 bases each). The CDR3 runs to 13 residues. V was cut by 3 bases and J by 6 bases, with 12 bases left in between. Germline CDR1 and CDR2: MDHEN and SYDVKM. This CDR3 reads CASSFARGGEQYF. The DNA of the CDR3 is TGTGCCAGCAGTTTTGCCAGGGGGGGCGAGCAGTACTTC.

This clonotype appeared a few times. This chain uses TRBV19 with TRBJ1-2, with D possibly matching TRBD1 (5 bases). This CDR3 comprises 18 residues. CDR1 LNHDA and CDR2 SQIVND come from the germline V gene (reference sequence). V was pared by 7 bases and J by 4 bases, with 28 bases between. CDR3 coding DNA: TGTGCCAGTAATATCGTTACGCGTGACAGCCCAGGCGGCTATGGCTACACCTTC. Protein: CASNIVTRDSPGGYGYTF.

This chain joins TRBV3-1 and TRBJ1-2, with 10 bases fitting TRBD1. This CDR3 has 16 residues. Germline-derived CDR1 and CDR2 are LGHDT and YNNKEL (reference sequence). Germline trimming cut 4 bases from V and 1 base from J; bases unmatched to any gene: 6. CDR3 loop: CASSPAGQGGNYGYTF. The CDR3 DNA reads TGTGCCAGCAGCCCGGCCGGACAGGGGGGTAACTATGGCTACACCTTC.

This clonotype was seen ten or more times. This chain links TRBV7-9 with TRBJ2-1; TRBD2 matches at 8 bases. CDR3 length: 15 amino acids. Germline V gene sequence: CDR1 SEHNR, CDR2 FQNEAQ (reference sequence). Trimming removed 5 bases from V and 1 base from J; junction bases left unmatched: 4. The CDR3: CASSRSGGSYNEQFF. The CDR3 DNA reads TGTGCCAGCAGCCGCTCGGGGGGGTCCTACAATGAGCAGTTCTTC.

The chain is built from TRBV18 and TRBJ2-7; 12 nucleotides line up with TRBD1. The DNA end favors TRBJ2-1, so the J call may be wrong. Germline CDR1 is KGHSH and CDR2 is LQKENI. The CDR3 consists of 17 residues. This CDR3 is CASSHRDRGLSSYEQFF. For the CDR3, the DNA is TGTGCCAGCTCACACCGGGACAGGGGGCTAAGCTCCTACGAGCAGTTCTTC.

Many counts were recorded for this clonotype. The J gene is TRBJ2-7, the V gene TRBV28; 7 nucleotides align to TRBD1. Losses at the gene ends were 11 bases for V and 2 bases for J; bases not matched to a gene: 15. The CDR3 length is 15 residues. In germline, CDR1 is MDHEN, CDR2 SYDVKM. The CDR3 bases are TGTGCCGGCACCGATCAGGGGGAAAGGACCTACGAGCAGTACTTC. Translated, it gives CAGTDQGERTYEQYF. The full variable domain, in which reference TRBV28 and TRBJ2-7 provide the parts outside the CDR3, is DVKVTQSSRYLVKRTGEKVFLECVQDMDHENMFWYRQDPGLGLRLIYFSYDVKMKEKGDIPEGYSVSREKKERFSLILESASTNQTSMYLCAGTDQGERTYEQYFGPGTRLTVT.

This clonotype was detected a few times. The chain recombines TRBV19 with TRBJ2-1; the D call may be TRBD1 or TRBD2 (6 bases each). The V gene's germline CDR1 is LNHDA and CDR2 SQIVND (reference sequence). V was pared by 2 bases and J by 5 bases, with 13 bases between. This CDR3 spans 15 amino acids. The DNA for the CDR3 is TGTGCCAGTAGTATAAGTGGGGGGCCTCACAATGAGCAGTTCTTC. Encoded protein: CASSISGGPHNEQFF.

This clonotype was seen ten or more times. V is TRBV7-9 and J is TRBJ2-7; a possible D gene is TRBD1 (6 bases). The CDR3 runs to 13 residues. Germline CDR1 SEHNR, CDR2 FQNEAQ (reference sequence). Trimming shortened V by 5 bases and J by 4 bases, and 12 bases separated the two germline ends. The CDR3 reads CASSPPDRYEQYF. The DNA for the CDR3 is TGTGCCAGCAGCCCTCCTGACAGGTACGAGCAGTACTTC. The full variable domain, with the rest looked up from reference TRBV7-9 and TRBJ2-7, is DTGVSQNPRHKITKRGQNVTFRCDPISEHNRLYWYRQTLGQGPEFLTYFQNEAQLEKSRLLSDRFSAERPKGSFSTLEIQRTEQGDSAMYLCASSPPDRYEQYFGPGTRLTVT.

This clonotype was counted between two and nine times. The chain carries TRBV6-2 or TRBV6-3 and TRBJ2-7; D is perhaps TRBD2 (6 bases). The germline V gene encodes CDR1 MNHEY and CDR2 SVGEGT. This CDR3 has 16 residues. Trimming stripped 6 bases from V and 1 base from J, with 19 bases between. CDR3 bases: TGTGCCAGCAGCCCCTCGGGGGTTCTTCATTCCTACGAGCAGTACTTC. This encodes CASSPSGVLHSYEQYF.

The sample holds a few counts of this clonotype. The rearrangement links TRBV10-3 to TRBJ2-2, with D possibly being TRBD2 (7 bases). Germline V lookup: CDR1 ENHRY, CDR2 SYGVKD. The CDR3 has 14 residues. V was clipped by 3 bases and J by 7 bases, with 12 bases between them. CDR3 nucleotide sequence: TGTGCCATCAGTGAAGGGGGAGGGAGCGGGGAGCTGTTTTTT. Amino acid sequence: CAISEGGGSGELFF.

This clonotype was seen many times. V is TRBV20-1 and J is TRBJ1-2; no clear D. The CDR3 spans 13 residues. Germline V gene sequence: CDR1 DFQATT, CDR2 SNEGSKA (reference sequence). V dropped 0 bases and J dropped 10 bases, with 15 bases sitting between them. The CDR3 protein is CSAREAVANAYTF. The CDR3 DNA follows: TGCAGTGCTAGAGAAGCAGTCGCAAATGCCTACACCTTC.

The rearrangement uses TRBV6-2 or TRBV6-3 and TRBJ2-1; 8 bases match TRBD2. Per germline, CDR1 MNHEY and CDR2 SVGEGT. V lost 7 bases to trimming and J lost 6 bases; unmatched junction nucleotides: 11. This CDR3 has 15 amino acids. The DNA of the CDR3 is TGTGCCAGCACCGAAGCGGGAGTTTTAGGCAATGAGCAGTTCTTC. It yields the protein CASTEAGVLGNEQFF.